The 9 T cell receptor beta chains given below trace back to one sample, sequenced in a study of human T cells and chemical hapten exposure. Regarding time point: pre-sensitization, week 0. Treatment noted: therapeutic diphenylcyclopropenone sensitization with weekly scalp DPC. TCRdb itself ran the RACE reads through MiXCR, one entry per CDR3 protein. The table has fewer than 70,000 distinct CDR3 sequences, about 6.7% seen once. The source material was whole blood, sampled in connection with sensitization to the hapten diphenylcyclopropenone (DPC). These receptors were obtained from a woman aged 30 to 39 with alopecia areata. Some clones in this sample may be carry-over from other donors' samples.

A remark on this clonotype: Just one base apart from a much larger clone, this may be a read error. The gene calls are TRBV7-9 and TRBJ2-1; no clear D. Germline V gives CDR1 SEHNR, CDR2 FQNEAQ (reference sequence). The CDR3 is made up of 14 amino acids. In nucleotides, the CDR3 is TGTGTCAGCAGGCCCCAAGTTCGGAACAATGAGCAGTTCTTC. This translates into CVSRPQVRNNEQFF. Complete variable domain (other parts from reference TRBV7-9 and TRBJ2-1): DTGVSQNPRHKITKRGQNVTFRCDPISEHNRLYWYRQTLGQGPEFLTYFQNEAQLEKSRLLSDRFSAERPKGSFSTLEIQRTEQGDSAMYLCVSRPQVRNNEQFFGPGTRLTVL.

Ten or more counts support this clonotype. The V gene is TRBV29-1, the J gene TRBJ1-2; 7 nucleotides match TRBD1. The germline V gene encodes CDR1 SQVTM and CDR2 ANQGSEA. The CDR3 has 14 residues. Trimming at V came to 4 bases and at J to 2 bases, leaving 7 bases not matched to a gene. DNA for the CDR3: TGCAGCGTTGTCTTGCCGGGACAGAACTATGGCTACACCTTC. Protein product: CSVVLPGQNYGYTF. The variable domain in full, with the rest retrieved from reference TRBV29-1 and TRBJ1-2, is SAVISQKPSRDICQRGTSLTIQCQVDSQVTMMFWYRQQPGQSLTLIATANQGSEATYESGFVIDKFPISRPNLTFSTLTVSNMSPEDSSIYLCSVVLPGQNYGYTFGSGTRLTVV.

This clonotype appeared many times. V is TRBV20-1 and J is TRBJ2-4; D is uncertain. In germline, CDR1 is DFQATT, CDR2 SNEGSKA (reference sequence). CDR3 size: 15 residues. The germline V and J ends were trimmed by 1 base and 0 bases, with 10 bases remaining between them. For the CDR3, the DNA is TGCAGTGCTAGAGCGGACCCCCTAGCCAAAAACATTCAGTACTTC. Protein: CSARADPLAKNIQYF.

This clonotype was picked up many times. The gene calls are TRBV12-3 or TRBV12-4 and TRBJ1-2; 7 positions match TRBD1. The V gene end was trimmed by 2 bases and the J gene end by 8 bases; junction bases not matched to a gene: 11. This CDR3 spans 15 amino acids. The CDR3 is CASSLRVDRAGGYTF. The DNA for the CDR3 is TGTGCCAGCAGTTTAAGAGTAGACAGGGCCGGAGGCTACACCTTC.

This clonotype was observed at least ten times. The V and J genes are TRBV5-4 and TRBJ1-1, with D perhaps matching TRBD1 (6 bases). V gave up 4 bases and J gave up 0 bases, with 10 bases separating them. The CDR3 has 14 residues. The germline V gene has CDR1 SGHNT and CDR2 YYREEE (reference sequence). This CDR3 is CASSKQGLNTEAFF. DNA for the CDR3: TGTGCCAGCAGCAAACAGGGACTGAACACTGAAGCTTTCTTT.

This clonotype has ten or more counts. This chain uses TRBV2 with TRBJ2-7; possibly TRBD1 for D (6 bases). The CDR3 contains 16 residues. The germline CDR1 and CDR2 sequences are SNHLY and FYNNEI. Trimming pared 3 bases from V and 0 bases from J, leaving 15 bases between. The chain's CDR3 is CASSDDGQSGSYEQYF. The DNA for the CDR3 is TGTGCCAGCAGTGACGATGGACAGTCCGGCTCCTACGAGCAGTACTTC.

This clonotype showed up many times. The genes are TRBV20-1 and TRBJ2-3, with D possibly being TRBD1 (5 bases). The CDR3 has 14 residues. V was shortened by 0 bases and J by 6 bases, with 13 bases between the two germline ends. Germline V gene sequence: CDR1 DFQATT, CDR2 SNEGSKA (reference sequence). The CDR3 bases are TGCAGTGCTAGAGATAGGCAGGGAAAGGATACGCAGTATTTT. Translation gives CSARDRQGKDTQYF.

The count of this clonotype is one. The chain links TRBV6-1 to TRBJ2-3; D gene unclear. Germline CDR1 reads MNHNS; CDR2 reads SASEGT. V lost 0 bases to trimming and J lost 2 bases, with 15 bases between them. The CDR3 contains 17 residues. CDR3 protein: CASSEARALLYTDTQYF. The CDR3 bases are TGTGCCAGCAGTGAAGCTCGGGCCCTACTATACACAGATACGCAGTATTTT.

As regards this clonotype: One base away lies a much larger clone, so this may be a sequencing read error. The chain couples TRBV20-1 to TRBJ2-7; unclear D gene. Between the trimmed V and J ends, which lost 2 bases and 1 base, there was a span of 6 bases. This CDR3 region has 12 residues. The germline gives CDR1 DFQATT, CDR2 SNEGSKA (reference sequence). CDR3 DNA: TGCAGTGCTAGACAGGTATCCTACGAGCAGTACTTC. It yields the protein CSARQVSYEQYF.